This entry concerns a single T cell receptor beta chain. Its antigen is as yet unknown. cDNA libraries for TCR beta contained unique molecular identifiers. Hundreds of thousands of cDNA molecules came from around 1 to 10 million T cells. MiXCR, applied by TCRdb to the PCR reads, yields one record per CDR3 protein. The table includes 750,000 to 950,000 distinct CDR3 sequences, roughly 50% detected once. The data were obtained in a study of post-analysis software for immune sequencing data. Study in general: Disease trajectories encompassed relapsing-remitting, secondary progressive and progressive-relapsing multiple sclerosis.

Regarding the study as a whole: Roughly five TRBV segments occurring more often in patients than controls included TRBV5-6, TRBV5-1 and TRBV20-1. Clustering by F measure revealed strong co-clustering among samples prepared together in one batch.

V trimming: 5 bases; J trimming: 0 bases; junction bases outside the gene matches: 25. The germline V gene has CDR1 SGHRS and CDR2 YFSETQ. There are 23 residues in the CDR3. The source material was blood. This chain joins TRBV5-1 and TRBJ2-4; 11 nucleotides align to TRBD2. The receptor's source is a girl aged 5-17 years with multiple sclerosis. The CDR3 sequence is CASSSDRGAITGTSGVAKNIQYF. The CDR3 DNA sequence: TGCGCCAGCAGTTCTGACAGGGGGGCTATCACCGGGACTAGCGGAGTAGCCAAAAACATTCAGTACTTC.